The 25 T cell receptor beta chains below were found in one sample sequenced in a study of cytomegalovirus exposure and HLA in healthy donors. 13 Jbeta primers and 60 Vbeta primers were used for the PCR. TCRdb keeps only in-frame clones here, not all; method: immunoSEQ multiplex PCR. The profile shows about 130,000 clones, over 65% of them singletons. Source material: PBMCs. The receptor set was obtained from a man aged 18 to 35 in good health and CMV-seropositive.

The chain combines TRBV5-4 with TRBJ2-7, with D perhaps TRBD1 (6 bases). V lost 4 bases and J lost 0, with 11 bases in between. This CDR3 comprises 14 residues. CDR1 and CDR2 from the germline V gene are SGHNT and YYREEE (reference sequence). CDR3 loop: CASSIDRFSYEQYF. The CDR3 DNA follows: TGTGCCAGCAGCATCGACAGGTTCTCCTACGAGCAGTACTTC.

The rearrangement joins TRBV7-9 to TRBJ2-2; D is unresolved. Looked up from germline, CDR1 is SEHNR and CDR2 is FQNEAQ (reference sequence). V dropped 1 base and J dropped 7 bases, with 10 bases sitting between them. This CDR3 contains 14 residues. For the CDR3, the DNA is TGTGCCAGCAGCTTAGGGCAGGAAGGCGGGGAGCTGTTTTTT. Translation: CASSLGQEGGELFF. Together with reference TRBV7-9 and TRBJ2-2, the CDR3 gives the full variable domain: DTGVSQNPRHKITKRGQNVTFRCDPISEHNRLYWYRQTLGQGPEFLTYFQNEAQLEKSRLLSDRFSAERPKGSFSTLEIQRTEQGDSAMYLCASSLGQEGGELFFGEGSRLTVL.

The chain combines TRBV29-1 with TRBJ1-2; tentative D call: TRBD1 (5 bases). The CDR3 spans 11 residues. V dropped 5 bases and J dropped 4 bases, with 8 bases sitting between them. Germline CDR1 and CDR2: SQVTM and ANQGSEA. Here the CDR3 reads CSVWGGYGYTF. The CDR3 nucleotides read TGCAGCGTTTGGGGGGGCTATGGCTACACCTTC.

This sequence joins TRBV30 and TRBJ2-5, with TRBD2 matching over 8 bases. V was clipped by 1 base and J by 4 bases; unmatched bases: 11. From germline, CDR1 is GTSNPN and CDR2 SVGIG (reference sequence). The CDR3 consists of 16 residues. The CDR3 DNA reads TGTGCCTGGAGTGCCCTCATCAGCGGGAGAGGAGAGACCCAGTACTTC. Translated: CAWSALISGRGETQYF.

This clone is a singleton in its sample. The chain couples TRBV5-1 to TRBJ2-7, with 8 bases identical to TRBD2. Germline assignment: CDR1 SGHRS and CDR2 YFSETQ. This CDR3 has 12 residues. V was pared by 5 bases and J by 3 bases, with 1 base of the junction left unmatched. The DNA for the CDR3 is TGCGCCAGCAGACTAGCGGTCTACGAGCAGTACTTC. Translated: CASRLAVYEQYF.

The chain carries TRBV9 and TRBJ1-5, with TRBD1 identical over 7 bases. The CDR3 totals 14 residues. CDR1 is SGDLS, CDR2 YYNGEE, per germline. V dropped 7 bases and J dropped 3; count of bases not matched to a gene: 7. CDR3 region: CASRRQGLNQPQHF. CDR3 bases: TGTGCCAGCCGCCGACAGGGCCTCAATCAGCCCCAGCATTTT.

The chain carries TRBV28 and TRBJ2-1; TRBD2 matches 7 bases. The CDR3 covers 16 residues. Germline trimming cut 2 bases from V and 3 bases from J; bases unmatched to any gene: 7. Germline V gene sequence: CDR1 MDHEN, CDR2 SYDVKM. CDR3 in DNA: TGTGCCAGCAGTTTAGTATTTGGCGGGAGCTACAATGAGCAGTTCTTC. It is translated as CASSLVFGGSYNEQFF.

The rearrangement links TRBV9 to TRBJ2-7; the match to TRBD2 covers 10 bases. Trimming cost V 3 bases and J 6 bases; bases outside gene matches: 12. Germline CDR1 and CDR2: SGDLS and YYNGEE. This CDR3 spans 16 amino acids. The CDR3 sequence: CASSDGGLAGVSEQYF. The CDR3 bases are TGTGCCAGCAGCGACGGAGGGCTAGCGGGAGTAAGCGAGCAGTACTTC.

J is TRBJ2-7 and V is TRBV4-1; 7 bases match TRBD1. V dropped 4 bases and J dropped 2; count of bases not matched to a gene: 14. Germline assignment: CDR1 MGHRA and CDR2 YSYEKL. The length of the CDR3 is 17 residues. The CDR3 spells CASSREGQEDYPYEQYF. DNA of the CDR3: TGCGCCAGCAGCCGCGAAGGACAGGAAGACTACCCCTACGAGCAGTACTTC.

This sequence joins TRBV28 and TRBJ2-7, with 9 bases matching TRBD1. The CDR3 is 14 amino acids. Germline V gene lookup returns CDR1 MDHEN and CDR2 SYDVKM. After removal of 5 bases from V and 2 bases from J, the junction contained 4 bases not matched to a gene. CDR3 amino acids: CASSPGTGPYEQYF. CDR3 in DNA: TGTGCCAGCAGTCCGGGGACAGGGCCCTACGAGCAGTACTTC.

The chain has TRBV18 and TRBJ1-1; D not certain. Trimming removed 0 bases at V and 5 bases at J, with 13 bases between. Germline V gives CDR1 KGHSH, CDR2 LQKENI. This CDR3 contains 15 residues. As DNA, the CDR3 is TGTGCCAGCTCACCACCAAGGGCGGGATTTACTGAAGCTTTCTTT. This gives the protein CASSPPRAGFTEAFF.

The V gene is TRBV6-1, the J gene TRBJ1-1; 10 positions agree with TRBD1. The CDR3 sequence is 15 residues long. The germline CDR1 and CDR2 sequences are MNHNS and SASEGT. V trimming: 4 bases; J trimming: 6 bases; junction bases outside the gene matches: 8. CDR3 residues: CASSVDRGLGAEAFF. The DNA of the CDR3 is TGTGCCAGCAGTGTAGACAGGGGGCTGGGGGCTGAAGCTTTCTTT.

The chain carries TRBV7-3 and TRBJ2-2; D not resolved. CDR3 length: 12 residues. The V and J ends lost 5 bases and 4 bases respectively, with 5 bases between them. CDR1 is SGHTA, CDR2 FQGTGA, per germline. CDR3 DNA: TGTGCCAGCAGCCCATCCACCGGGGAGCTGTTTTTT. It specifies CASSPSTGELFF.

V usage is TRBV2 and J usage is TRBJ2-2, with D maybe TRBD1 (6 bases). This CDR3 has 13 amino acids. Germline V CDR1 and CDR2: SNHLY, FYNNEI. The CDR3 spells CVSEGANTGELFF. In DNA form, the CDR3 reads TGTGTATCAGAGGGGGCGAACACCGGGGAGCTGTTTTTT. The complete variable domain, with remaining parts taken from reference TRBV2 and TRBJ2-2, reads EPEVTQTPSHQVTQMGQEVILRCVPISNHLYFYWYRQILGQKVEFLVSFYNNEISEKSEIFDDQFSVERPDGSNFTLKIRSTKLEDSAMYFCVSEGANTGELFFGEGSRLTVL.

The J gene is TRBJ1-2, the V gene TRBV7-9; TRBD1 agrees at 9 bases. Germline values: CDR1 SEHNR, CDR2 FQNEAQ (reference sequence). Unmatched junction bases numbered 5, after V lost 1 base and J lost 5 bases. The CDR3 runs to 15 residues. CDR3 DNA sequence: TGTGCCAGCAGCTTAGGGGGGACAGGGCTGTATGGCTACACCTTC. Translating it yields CASSLGGTGLYGYTF.

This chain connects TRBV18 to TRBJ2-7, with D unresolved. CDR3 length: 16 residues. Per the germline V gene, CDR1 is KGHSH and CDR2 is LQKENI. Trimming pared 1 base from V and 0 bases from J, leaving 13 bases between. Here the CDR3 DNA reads TGTGCCAGCTCACCACAAAGCAGCCGGAGCTCCTACGAGCAGTACTTC. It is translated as CASSPQSSRSSYEQYF.

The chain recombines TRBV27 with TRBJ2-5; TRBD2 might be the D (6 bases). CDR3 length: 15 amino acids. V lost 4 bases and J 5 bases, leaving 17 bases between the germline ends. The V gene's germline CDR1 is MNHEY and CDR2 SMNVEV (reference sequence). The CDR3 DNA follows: TGTGCCAGCAGTTATTCGGGACTTCCAAGGGAGACCCAGTACTTC. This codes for CASSYSGLPRETQYF.

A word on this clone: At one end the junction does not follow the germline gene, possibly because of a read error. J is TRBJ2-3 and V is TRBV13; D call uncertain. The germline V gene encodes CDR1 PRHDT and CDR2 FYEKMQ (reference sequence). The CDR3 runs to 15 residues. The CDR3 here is CTSSLGRYPTDTQYF. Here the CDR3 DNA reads TGTACCAGCAGCTTAGGCAGGTATCCCACAGATACGCAGTATTTT.

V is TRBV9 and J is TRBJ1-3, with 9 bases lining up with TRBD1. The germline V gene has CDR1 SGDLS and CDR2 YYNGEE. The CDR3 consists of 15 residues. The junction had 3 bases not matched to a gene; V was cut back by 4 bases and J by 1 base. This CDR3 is CASSLQGASGNTIYF. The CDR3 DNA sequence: TGTGCCAGCAGCCTACAGGGGGCGTCTGGAAACACCATATATTTT.

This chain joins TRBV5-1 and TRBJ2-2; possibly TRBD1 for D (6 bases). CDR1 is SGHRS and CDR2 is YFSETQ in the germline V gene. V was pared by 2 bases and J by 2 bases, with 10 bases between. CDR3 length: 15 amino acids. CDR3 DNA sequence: TGCGCCAGCAGCTTAGGACAGTTTAACACCGGGGAGCTGTTTTTT. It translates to CASSLGQFNTGELFF.

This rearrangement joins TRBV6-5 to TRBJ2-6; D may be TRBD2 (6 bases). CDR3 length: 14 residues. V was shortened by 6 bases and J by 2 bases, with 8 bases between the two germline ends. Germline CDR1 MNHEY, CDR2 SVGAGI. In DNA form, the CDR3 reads TGTGCCAGCAGGGAGGGACCTGGGGCCAACGTCCTGACTTTC. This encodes CASREGPGANVLTF.

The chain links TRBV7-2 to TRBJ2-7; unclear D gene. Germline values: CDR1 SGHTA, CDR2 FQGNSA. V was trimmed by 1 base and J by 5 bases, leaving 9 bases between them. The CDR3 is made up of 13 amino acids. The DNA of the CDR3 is TGTGCCAGCAGCTTAGGGCCTCTCCACGAGCAGTACTTC. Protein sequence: CASSLGPLHEQYF.

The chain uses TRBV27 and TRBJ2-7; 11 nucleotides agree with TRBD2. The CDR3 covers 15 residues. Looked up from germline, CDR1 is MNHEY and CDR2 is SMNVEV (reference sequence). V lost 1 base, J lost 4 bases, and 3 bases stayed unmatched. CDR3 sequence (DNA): TGTGCCAGCAGTTTATTTCTAGCGGGAGGATACGAGCAGTACTTC. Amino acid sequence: CASSLFLAGGYEQYF.

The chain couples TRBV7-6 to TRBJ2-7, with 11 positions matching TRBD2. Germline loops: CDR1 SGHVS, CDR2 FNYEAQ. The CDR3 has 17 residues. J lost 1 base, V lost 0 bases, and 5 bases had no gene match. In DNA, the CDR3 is TGTGCCAGCAGCTTAGCAAGGGCTAGCGGGAGGTCCTACGAGCAGTACTTC. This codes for CASSLARASGRSYEQYF.

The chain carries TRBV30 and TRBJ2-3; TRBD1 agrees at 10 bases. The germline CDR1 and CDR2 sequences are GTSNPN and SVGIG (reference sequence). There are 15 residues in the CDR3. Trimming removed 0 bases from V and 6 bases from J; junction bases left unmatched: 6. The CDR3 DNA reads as TGTGCCTGGAGTGTAACCGGGACAGGGGTTGATACGCAGTATTTT. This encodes CAWSVTGTGVDTQYF.